There are a few counts of the clone carrying this T cell receptor (beta chain). The CDR3 covers 13 residues. CDR1 is MDHEN, CDR2 SYDVKM, per germline. Deletions cut 3 bases from V and 10 bases from J, with 13 bases between. This record belongs to a study of shared clonotypes between healthy human individuals. Deep was the level at which the assay was run. Produced via immunoSEQ multiplex PCR; TCRdb's table is partial and in-frame only. The sample gives roughly 320,000 clones, 80% to 90% of which show up once; roughly 15% is in the top ten. The sequenced material came from memory CD8+ T cells sorted from blood. Subset denoted: CD45RO+ cells pooled with CCR7-negative TemRA cells. The V gene is TRBV28, the J gene TRBJ2-1; D is possibly TRBD1 or TRBD2 (5 bases each). The clonotype originates from a man between 18 and 29 years old in good health. This chain's CDR3 is CASSLGDSMEQFF. CDR3 bases: TGTGCCAGCAGTTTGGGGGATTCTATGGAGCAGTTCTTC.